These 21 T cell receptor beta chains were all obtained from the same sample, sequenced in a study of cytomegalovirus exposure and HLA in healthy donors. The PCR had 60 Vbeta and 13 Jbeta primers. Sequenced by immunoSEQ multiplex PCR; TCRdb stores in-frame clones only, minus some. The table lists over 120,000 clones, 70% to 80% of them singletons. Sequencing used PBMCs. The receptors come from a woman aged 18-29 years in good health and CMV-seropositive.

This chain uses TRBV30 with TRBJ2-2; D gene unclear. V was trimmed by 3 bases and J by 6 bases, leaving 11 bases between them. The germline V gene has CDR1 GTSNPN and CDR2 SVGIG (reference sequence). This CDR3 region has 13 residues. The CDR3: CAWRIGGPGELFF. The CDR3 bases are TGTGCCTGGAGAATTGGTGGGCCCGGGGAGCTGTTTTTT.

The rearrangement joins TRBV18 to TRBJ1-1; 11 bases align to TRBD1. Germline loops: CDR1 KGHSH, CDR2 LQKENI. V gave up 4 bases and J gave up 0 bases; unmatched junction bases: 4. This CDR3 is 16 amino acids long. In DNA form, the CDR3 reads TGTGCCAGCTCACGGGGACAGGGGGGAATGAACACTGAAGCTTTCTTT. Its translation is CASSRGQGGMNTEAFF.

The chain is built from TRBV25-1 and TRBJ2-5, with 8 bases lining up with TRBD2. Looked up from germline, CDR1 is MGHDK and CDR2 is SYGVNS. With V trimmed by 6 bases and J by 1 base, 10 bases remained unmatched. This CDR3 region has 16 residues. DNA of the CDR3: TGTGCCAGCAGCCGGGGGGGATTCAGGACCCAAGAGACCCAGTACTTC. Protein sequence: CASSRGGFRTQETQYF. Combining the CDR3 with reference TRBV25-1 and TRBJ2-5 gives the whole variable domain EADIYQTPRYLVIGTGKKITLECSQTMGHDKMYWYQQDPGMELHLIHYSYGVNSTEKGDLSSESTVSRIRTEHFPLTLESARPSHTSQYLCASSRGGFRTQETQYFGPGTRLLVL.

This chain uses TRBV6-6 with TRBJ2-7; 7 nucleotides align to TRBD2. Germline CDR1 MNHNY, CDR2 SVGAGI (reference sequence). Losses at the gene ends were 5 bases for V and 2 bases for J; bases not matched to a gene: 9. The CDR3 loop spans 15 amino acids. CDR3 DNA sequence: TGTGCCAGCAGTGCCCAACTAGCGCAAGCCTACGAGCAGTACTTC. This gives the protein CASSAQLAQAYEQYF.

The J gene is TRBJ2-7, the V gene TRBV19, with 7 nucleotides matching TRBD2. Germline-derived CDR1 and CDR2 are LNHDA and SQIVND (reference sequence). There are 14 residues in the CDR3. Trimming removed 5 bases from V and 6 bases from J; junction bases left unmatched: 10. CDR3 loop: CASSVGEGFPEQYF. In DNA, the CDR3 is TGTGCCAGTAGTGTTGGGGAGGGTTTCCCCGAGCAGTACTTC.

The CDR3 DNA follows: TGTGCCAGCAGTGAAGGGGACAGTGCTTACGAGCAGTACTTC. Encoded protein: CASSEGDSAYEQYF. The chain is built from TRBV6-1 and TRBJ2-7; 7 bases agree with TRBD1. The V and J ends lost 1 base and 4 bases, in that order; junction bases with no gene match: 4. In germline, CDR1 is MNHNS, CDR2 SASEGT. This CDR3 has 14 amino acids.

CDR3: CASIATGHYLGNTIYF. For the CDR3, the DNA is TGTGCCAGTATTGCCACAGGACATTACCTTGGAAACACCATATATTTT. The rearrangement joins TRBV19 to TRBJ1-3, with D perhaps TRBD1 (5 bases). Germline CDR1 is LNHDA and CDR2 is SQIVND (reference sequence). Trimming removed 7 bases from V and 3 bases from J, with 19 bases in between. This CDR3 has 16 amino acids.

The V call is TRBV14, the J call TRBJ2-7; D is uncertain. Looked up from germline, CDR1 is SGHDN and CDR2 is FVKESK. V shed 3 bases and J shed 4 bases, with 13 bases lying between them. This CDR3 spans 14 amino acids. CDR3 sequence reads: CASSHPGISYEQYF. The CDR3 DNA sequence: TGTGCCAGCAGCCACCCGGGTATCTCGTACGAGCAGTACTTC.

J is TRBJ2-7 and V is TRBV28; possibly TRBD2 for D (6 bases). Germline assignment: CDR1 MDHEN and CDR2 SYDVKM. The CDR3 has 15 residues. V was shortened by 6 bases and J by 3 bases, with 18 bases between the two germline ends. The CDR3: CASRRQEGSLYEQYF. In DNA form, the CDR3 reads TGTGCCAGCAGGAGGCAGGAGGGCTCCCTCTACGAGCAGTACTTC.

The chain uses TRBV5-6 and TRBJ1-1, with 9 bases identical to TRBD1. Losses at the gene ends were 4 bases for V and 3 bases for J; bases not matched to a gene: 4. This CDR3 has 14 residues. Germline CDR1 and CDR2: SGHDT and YYEEEE. CDR3 loop: CASSPGQGDTEAFF. CDR3 nucleotide sequence: TGTGCCAGCAGCCCGGGACAGGGTGACACTGAAGCTTTCTTT.

The chain is built from TRBV6-5 and TRBJ1-1, with 9 nucleotides matching TRBD1. The CDR3 is 13 residues long. V lost 1 base, J lost 9 bases, and 3 bases stayed unmatched. CDR1 is MNHEY and CDR2 is SVGAGI in the germline V gene. DNA of the CDR3: TGTGCCAGCAGTTACTGGACAGGGGAAAAAGCTTTCTTT. Protein: CASSYWTGEKAFF.

V gene TRBV19 combines with J gene TRBJ2-1; tentatively, D is TRBD1 (6 bases). Trimming cost V 6 bases and J 0 bases, with 12 bases left between them. Germline loops: CDR1 LNHDA, CDR2 SQIVND (reference sequence). CDR3 length equals 15 residues. DNA of the CDR3: TGTGCCAGTAGGGCAACAGGGAGCTCCTACAATGAGCAGTTCTTC. Its protein is CASRATGSSYNEQFF.

This clone was counted only a few times. The rearrangement links TRBV18 to TRBJ1-5; 10 bases line up with TRBD1. Trimming removed 3 bases from V and 6 bases from J; junction bases left unmatched: 14. Germline values: CDR1 KGHSH, CDR2 LQKENI. There are 18 residues in the CDR3. The CDR3 bases are TGTGCCAGCTCACCGGGGTTTCAGTTCGGGACAGGGGCTCAGCCCCAGCATTTT. Its protein product is CASSPGFQFGTGAQPQHF.

This clone occurred a few times. This sequence joins TRBV6-1 and TRBJ1-5; 10 bases map to TRBD1. This CDR3 has 19 residues. CDR1 MNHNS and CDR2 SASEGT come from the germline V gene. V was clipped by 1 base and J by 0 bases; unmatched bases: 9. CDR3 nucleotides: TGTGCCAGCAGTGAAGTGCCGACAGGGGGCTCCAATAGCAATCAGCCCCAGCATTTT. The encoded protein is CASSEVPTGGSNSNQPQHF.

This clone appeared a single time. The chain links TRBV21-1 to TRBJ2-7; the DNA was not used to check the table's D call, TRBD2. TRBV21-1 is recorded as a pseudogene. The CDR3 spans 11 residues. The CDR3 DNA sequence: TGTGCCAGCAGCAAATTGGGGGGGCAGTACTTC. Its protein is CASSKLGGQYF.

V gene TRBV2 combines with J gene TRBJ1-6; TRBD1 agrees at 7 bases. The CDR3 has 14 amino acids. CDR1 is SNHLY and CDR2 is FYNNEI in the germline V gene. The V and J ends lost 7 bases and 2 bases, in that order; junction bases with no gene match: 2. CDR3 residues: CASTQGAYNSPLHF. The CDR3 DNA reads TGTGCCAGCACCCAGGGGGCCTATAATTCACCCCTCCACTTT.

The V and J genes are TRBV20-1 and TRBJ1-1, with unresolved D. In germline, CDR1 is DFQATT, CDR2 SNEGSKA (reference sequence). V was trimmed by 8 bases and J by 2 bases, leaving 9 bases between them. The CDR3 covers 11 residues. Written as DNA, the CDR3 is TGCAGTACTCAGACAAACACTGAAGCTTTCTTT. Its protein product is CSTQTNTEAFF.

The gene calls are TRBV30 and TRBJ2-3; D not resolved. Trimming shortened V by 1 base and J by 4 bases, and 9 bases separated the two germline ends. CDR3 length equals 13 residues. Germline V gives CDR1 GTSNPN, CDR2 SVGIG (reference sequence). CDR3 region: CAWSGRVADTQYF. CDR3 DNA: TGTGCCTGGAGTGGTCGGGTTGCAGATACGCAGTATTTT.

The chain links TRBV5-4 to TRBJ1-2, with D maybe TRBD1 (6 bases). The CDR3 is 15 amino acids. Germline lookup yields CDR1 SGHNT and CDR2 YYREEE (reference sequence). V was shortened by 3 bases and J by 3 bases, with 15 bases between the two germline ends. CDR3 DNA: TGTGCCAGCAGCTCCGGACAGCCTTCTTACTATGGCTACACCTTC. Amino acid sequence: CASSSGQPSYYGYTF. The full variable domain, completed using reference TRBV5-4 and TRBJ1-2, is ETGVTQSPTHLIKTRGQQVTLRCSSQSGHNTVSWYQQALGQGPQFIFQYYREEENGRGNFPPRFSGLQFPNYSSELNVNALELDDSALYLCASSSGQPSYYGYTFGSGTRLTVV.

The chain links TRBV28 to TRBJ1-6; TRBD1 aligns across 7 bases. The CDR3 runs 14 residues. Trimming took 3 bases from V and 7 from J; bases not matched to a gene: 3. CDR1 MDHEN and CDR2 SYDVKM come from the germline V gene. In DNA form, the CDR3 reads TGTGCCAGCAGTTTGTTCAGGGGGAATTCACCCCTCCACTTT. Translation gives CASSLFRGNSPLHF.

This clone was seen more than once but under ten times. The chain carries TRBV30 and TRBJ2-7, with TRBD2 identical over 11 bases. Germline values: CDR1 GTSNPN, CDR2 SVGIG (reference sequence). V lost 7 bases and J lost 2; bases outside the gene matches: 7. This CDR3 spans 14 amino acids. DNA of the CDR3: TGTGCCTTGACGATTAGCGGGGGGGCCTACGAGCAGTACTTC. It yields the protein CALTISGGAYEQYF.